This TCR beta chain was retrieved from a study of T-cell memory formation after mild COVID-19. Study-wide points: Prior to infection, memory already included some responding clones, suggesting cross-reactive memory joined.

The CDR3 is 10 amino acids. V dropped 10 bases and J dropped 8 bases, with 9 bases sitting between them. This clonotype was observed a few times. Its target is not known. cDNA libraries for TCR alpha and TCR beta, carrying sample barcodes and UMIs, came from 5'RACE with constant-segment primers. MiXCR was run by TCRdb on the 5' RACE reads, yielding one entry per CDR3 protein. The sample holds about 100,000 distinct CDR3 sequences, around 15% seen once. This clonotype was obtained from a man younger than 30 who had mild COVID-19 (a few samples of this study predate the infection). Cell type and time point are not known. The sequenced sample was PBMCs or a T cell subset sorted from them (not recorded which). The chain recombines TRBV12-3 or TRBV12-4 with TRBJ2-1, with D possibly TRBD2 on 6 matching bases. CDR3 region: CATGDYEQFF. The CDR3 DNA sequence: TGTGCCACGGGGGATTATGAGCAGTTCTTC.